This T cell receptor (beta chain) emerged from a study of chemoradiotherapy in HPV16-positive cancers. Only in-frame clones appear in the TCRdb table, and some are missing; sequencing was by immunoSEQ multiplex PCR. In the table there are about 24,000 clones, around 94% of which are singletons. This CDR3 region has 14 residues. Trimming shortened V by 4 bases and J by 8 bases, and 15 bases separated the two germline ends. CDR1 and CDR2 from the germline V gene are MNHNS and SASEGT. Repeated repertoire sampling spanned the course of chemoradiotherapy. Study results and limitations: Candidate HPV-specific clones and E7-related TCR motifs grew in tumor during treatment.

On this clone itself: Its target is unknown.

The source of this sequence is a human donor with HPV-associated anogenital cancer. This sequence joins TRBV6-1 and TRBJ1-3, with D uncertain. The sample was taken from a patient who underwent chemoradiotherapy. The CDR3 spells CASSGTPKVDTIYF. The CDR3 DNA reads TGTGCCAGCAGTGGTACTCCAAAGGTCGACACCATATATTTT.